This TCR beta chain was profiled in a study of glioma-infiltrating T cells. Overall study results and limits: CDR3 overlap between tissue and blood was very small.

The iRepertoire nested amplicon-rescue multiplex PCR amplified TCR alpha and beta CDR3s from RNA. MiXCR, run by TCRdb on the multiplex PCR reads, gives a single entry per CDR3 protein. In the table there are about 89,000 distinct CDR3 sequences, about 23% of which are singletons. Worth noting for this clonotype: Its antigen is as yet unknown.

The V gene's germline CDR1 is LGHDT and CDR2 YNNKEL (reference sequence). This CDR3 has 15 residues. Trimming left V 7 bases short and J 5 bases short, with 20 bases between. V gene TRBV3-1 combines with J gene TRBJ2-5; TRBD1 might be the D (6 bases). The receptor comes from a human donor with low-grade glioma or glioblastoma, undergoing nonglioma brain surgery, or in good health (not recorded which). The sequenced sample was glioma tissue, nonneoplastic brain tissue, or PBMCs (not recorded which). CDR3 in amino acids: CASTFRDIRRETQYF. CDR3 in DNA: TGTGCCAGCACCTTCCGGGACATCCGACGTGAGACCCAGTACTTC.